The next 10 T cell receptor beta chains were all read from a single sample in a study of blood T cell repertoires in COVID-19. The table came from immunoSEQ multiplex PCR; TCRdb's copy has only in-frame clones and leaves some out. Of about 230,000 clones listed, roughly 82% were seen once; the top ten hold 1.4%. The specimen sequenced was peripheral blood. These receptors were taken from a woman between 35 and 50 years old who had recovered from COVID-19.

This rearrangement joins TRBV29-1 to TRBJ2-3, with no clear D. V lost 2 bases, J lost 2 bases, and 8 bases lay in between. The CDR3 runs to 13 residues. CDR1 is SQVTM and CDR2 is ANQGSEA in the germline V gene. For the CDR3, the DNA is TGCAGCGTTGAATTACAGCTCACAGATACGCAGTATTTT. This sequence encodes CSVELQLTDTQYF.

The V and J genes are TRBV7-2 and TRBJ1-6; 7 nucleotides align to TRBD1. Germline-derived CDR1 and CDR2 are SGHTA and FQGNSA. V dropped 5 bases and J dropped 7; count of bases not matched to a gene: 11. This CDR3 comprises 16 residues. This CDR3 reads CASSKFSGQNNSPLHF. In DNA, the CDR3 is TGTGCCAGCAGCAAGTTCTCGGGACAGAACAATTCACCCCTCCACTTT.

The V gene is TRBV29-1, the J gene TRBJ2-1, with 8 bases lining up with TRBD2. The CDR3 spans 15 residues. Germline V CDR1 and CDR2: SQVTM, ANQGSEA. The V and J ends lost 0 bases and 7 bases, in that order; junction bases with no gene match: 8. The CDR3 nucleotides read TGCAGCGTTGAAGATCCGGGGGGGGCCTCGAATGAGCAGTTCTTC. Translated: CSVEDPGGASNEQFF.

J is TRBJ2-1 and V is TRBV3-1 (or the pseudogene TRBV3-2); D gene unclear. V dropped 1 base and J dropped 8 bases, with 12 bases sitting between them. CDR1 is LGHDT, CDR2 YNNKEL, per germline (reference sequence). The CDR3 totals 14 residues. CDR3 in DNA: TGTGCCAGCAGCCAAGGTGGCGCGGTACATGAGCAGTTCTTC. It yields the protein CASSQGGAVHEQFF.

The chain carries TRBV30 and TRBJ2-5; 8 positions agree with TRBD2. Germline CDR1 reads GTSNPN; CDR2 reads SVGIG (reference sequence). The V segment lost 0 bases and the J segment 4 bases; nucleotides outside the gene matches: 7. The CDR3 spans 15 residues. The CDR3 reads CAWSVGGGLGETQYF. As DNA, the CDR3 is TGTGCCTGGAGTGTCGGGGGGGGACTTGGAGAGACCCAGTACTTC.

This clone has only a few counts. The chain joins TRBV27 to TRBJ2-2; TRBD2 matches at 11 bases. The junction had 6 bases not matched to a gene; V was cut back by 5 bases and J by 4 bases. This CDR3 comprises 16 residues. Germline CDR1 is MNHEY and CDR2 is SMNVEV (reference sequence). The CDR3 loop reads CASSKISGGATGELFF. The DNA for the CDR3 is TGTGCCAGCAGTAAGATTAGCGGGGGGGCCACCGGGGAGCTGTTTTTT.

The CDR3 here is CASRNGQNVYGYTF. The CDR3 nucleotides read TGTGCCAGCAGAAACGGACAGAACGTCTATGGCTACACCTTC. The rearrangement links TRBV6-6 to TRBJ1-2; a weak D match, TRBD1 (6 bases). The germline V gene encodes CDR1 MNHNY and CDR2 SVGAGI (reference sequence). The V gene lost 6 bases and the J gene lost 4 bases, with 15 bases spanning the gap. This CDR3 is 14 amino acids long.

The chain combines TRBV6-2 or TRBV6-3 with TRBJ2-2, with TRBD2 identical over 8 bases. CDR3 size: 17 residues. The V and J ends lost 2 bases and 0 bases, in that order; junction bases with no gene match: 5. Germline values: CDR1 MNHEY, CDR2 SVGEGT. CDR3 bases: TGTGCCAGCAGTTACGTCAGCGGGGGCCCGAACACCGGGGAGCTGTTTTTT. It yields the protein CASSYVSGGPNTGELFF.

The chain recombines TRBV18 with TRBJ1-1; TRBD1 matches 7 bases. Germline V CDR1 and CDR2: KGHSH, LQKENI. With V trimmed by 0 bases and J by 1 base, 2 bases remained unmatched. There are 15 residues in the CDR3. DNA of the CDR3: TGTGCCAGCTCACCACCGGGACAGTCGAACACTGAAGCTTTCTTT. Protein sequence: CASSPPGQSNTEAFF.

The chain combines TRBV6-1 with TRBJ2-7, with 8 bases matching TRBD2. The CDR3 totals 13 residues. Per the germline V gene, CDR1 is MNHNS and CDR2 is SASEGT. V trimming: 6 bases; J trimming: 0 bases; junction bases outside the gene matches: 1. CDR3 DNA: TGTGCCAGCAGAAGCGGGGGCTCCTACGAGCAGTACTTC. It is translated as CASRSGGSYEQYF.